Each of the 26 T cell receptor beta chains below was sequenced from the same sample in a study of cytotoxic CD8 clonotypes in ibrutinib-treated CLL. This table comes from immunoSEQ multiplex PCR, and its TCRdb copy is limited to in-frame clones, with some not included. The data contain some 170,000 clones, 70% to 90% of them singletons. The specimen was PBMCs, collected at disease progression, from a patient treated with ibrutinib. The receptors originated from a human donor with chronic lymphocytic leukemia.

The chain is built from TRBV7-9 and TRBJ1-5, with a weak D call TRBD1 (6 bases). Trimming removed 7 bases from V and 5 bases from J, with 9 bases in between. There are 12 residues in the CDR3. The germline gives CDR1 SEHNR, CDR2 FQNEAQ (reference sequence). CDR3 DNA: TGTGCCAGCACACAGGGTCATCAGCCCCAGCATTTT. This codes for CASTQGHQPQHF.

The sample holds one count of this clone. This rearrangement joins TRBV5-1 to TRBJ2-5, with D unclear. This CDR3 spans 14 amino acids. V lost 1 base and J 5 bases, leaving 12 bases between the germline ends. CDR1 is SGHRS, CDR2 YFSETQ, per germline. DNA for the CDR3: TGCGCCAGCAGCTTGATATTCGAGGCCGAGACCCAGTACTTC. Translating it yields CASSLIFEAETQYF.

The gene calls are TRBV5-1 and TRBJ2-7; 7 nucleotides line up with TRBD1. Germline CDR1 is SGHRS and CDR2 is YFSETQ. Trimming removed 1 base from V and 2 bases from J; junction bases left unmatched: 9. This CDR3 is built from 16 residues. CDR3 nucleotides: TGCGCCAGCAGCTTGACTACAGGGGTTAGAGCCTACGAGCAGTACTTC. The encoded protein is CASSLTTGVRAYEQYF.

The V call is TRBV6-5, the J call TRBJ2-3, with D perhaps matching TRBD2 (5 bases). Germline loops: CDR1 MNHEY, CDR2 SVGAGI. The V end lost 4 bases, the J end lost 0 bases, and 11 bases lay between the germline ends. This CDR3 is 15 amino acids long. The CDR3 is CASSWGAASTDTQYF. The DNA of the CDR3 is TGTGCCAGCAGTTGGGGAGCGGCTAGCACAGATACGCAGTATTTT.

This clone was recorded once. The V gene is TRBV5-4, the J gene TRBJ2-5; tentatively, D is TRBD1 (8 bases). Germline CDR1 is SGHNT and CDR2 is YYREEE (reference sequence). The germline V and J ends were trimmed by 2 bases and 5 bases, with 13 bases remaining between them. There are 14 residues in the CDR3. The CDR3: CASSLQGGGETQYF. CDR3 in DNA: TGTGCCAGCAGCTTACAGGGGGGAGGGGAGACCCAGTACTTC.

This sequence joins TRBV15 and TRBJ2-1, with 12 bases fitting TRBD2. The CDR3 runs 16 residues. The V gene's germline CDR1 is LNHNV and CDR2 YYDKDF (reference sequence). Losses at the gene ends were 2 bases for V and 6 bases for J; bases not matched to a gene: 5. CDR3 residues: CATSRSLAGGSNEQFF. CDR3 DNA sequence: TGTGCCACCAGCAGATCCCTAGCGGGAGGGAGCAATGAGCAGTTCTTC.

This chain joins TRBV6-1 and TRBJ1-2; D gene unclear. With 2 bases removed from V and 5 bases from J, the gap between germline ends came to 9 bases. CDR1 is MNHNS and CDR2 is SASEGT in the germline V gene. The CDR3 sequence is 13 residues long. Here the CDR3 reads CASSETVGYGYTF. For the CDR3, the DNA is TGTGCCAGCAGTGAAACAGTCGGGTATGGCTACACCTTC.

The chain combines TRBV11-3 with TRBJ2-7, with D tentatively TRBD2 (5 bases). Germline assignment: CDR1 SGHNT and CDR2 YENEEA. With 8 bases removed from V and 13 bases from J, the gap between germline ends came to 27 bases. CDR3 length: 14 amino acids. The CDR3: CASFCPDSSSCSYF. In DNA, the CDR3 is TGTGCCAGCTTTTGCCCGGACTCTTCGTCCTGTTCCTACTTC.

In DNA, the CDR3 is TGTGCCAGCAGCGACTCCCCTGAGGGGGCGCAGGGAAACACCATATATTTT. Amino acid sequence: CASSDSPEGAQGNTIYF. V usage is TRBV11-3 and J usage is TRBJ1-3; 7 nucleotides agree with TRBD1. The CDR3 has 17 amino acids. CDR1 and CDR2 (germline): SGHNT, YENEEA. V trimming: 5 bases; J trimming: 4 bases; junction bases outside the gene matches: 14.

This clone was picked up one time. The V call is TRBV27, the J call TRBJ2-3, with D hard to call. The CDR3 is 13 residues long. The germline V gene encodes CDR1 MNHEY and CDR2 SMNVEV (reference sequence). The V gene lost 7 bases and the J gene lost 3 bases, with 11 bases spanning the gap. CDR3 coding DNA: TGTGCCAGCACTCATGGCCGGACAGATACGCAGTATTTT. Translation gives CASTHGRTDTQYF.

The chain is built from TRBV11-3 and TRBJ2-4; 11 nucleotides line up with TRBD2. This CDR3 is 17 amino acids long. Trimming took 5 bases from V and 0 from J; bases not matched to a gene: 6. The germline gives CDR1 SGHNT, CDR2 YENEEA. The CDR3 loop is CASSTRGLAVAKNIQYF. In DNA, the CDR3 is TGTGCCAGCAGCACCCGGGGACTAGCGGTAGCCAAAAACATTCAGTACTTC. The full variable domain, in which reference TRBV11-3 and TRBJ2-4 provide the parts outside the CDR3, is EAGVVQSPRYKIIEKKQPVAFWCNPISGHNTLYWYLQNLGQGPELLIRYENEEAVDDSQLPKDRFSAERLKGVDSTLKIQPAELGDSAVYLCASSTRGLAVAKNIQYFGAGTRLSVL.

The chain is built from TRBV6-4 and TRBJ2-5; D is unresolved. Germline CDR1 MRHNA, CDR2 SNTAGT. With 3 bases removed from V and 9 bases from J, the gap between germline ends came to 11 bases. The CDR3 has 12 residues. CDR3 protein: CASSEGSGPQYF. CDR3 DNA sequence: TGTGCCAGCAGTGAAGGTTCTGGGCCCCAGTACTTC.

In this sample, this clone turned up once. This chain joins TRBV7-3 and TRBJ2-1; D is possibly TRBD1 (5 bases). Trimming removed 3 bases at V and 12 bases at J, with 18 bases between. The CDR3 has 14 residues. The germline V gene has CDR1 SGHTA and CDR2 FQGTGA. CDR3 loop: CASSLFALDSMQFF. CDR3 coding DNA: TGTGCCAGCAGCTTGTTTGCACTCGACAGTATGCAGTTCTTC. The full variable domain, in which reference TRBV7-3 and TRBJ2-1 provide the parts outside the CDR3, is GAGVSQTPSNKVTEKGKYVELRCDPISGHTALYWYRQSLGQGPEFLIYFQGTGAADDSGLPNDRFFAVRPEGSVSTLKIQRTERGDSAVYLCASSLFALDSMQFFGPGTRLTVL.

The chain joins TRBV5-6 to TRBJ2-5; no reliable D call. The CDR3 extends over 13 amino acids. V was shortened by 1 base and J by 5 bases, with 9 bases between the two germline ends. Germline V lookup: CDR1 SGHDT, CDR2 YYEEEE. CDR3 region: CASSLPVGETQYF. CDR3 bases: TGTGCCAGCAGCTTGCCCGTGGGGGAGACCCAGTACTTC.

The V gene is TRBV29-1, the J gene TRBJ1-2, with TRBD1 matching 12 bases. From germline, CDR1 is SQVTM and CDR2 ANQGSEA. V dropped 4 bases and J dropped 4; count of bases not matched to a gene: 4. The CDR3 length is 14 residues. The CDR3: CSVVGTGGFYGYTF. The DNA of the CDR3 is TGCAGCGTTGTAGGGACAGGGGGCTTCTATGGCTACACCTTC.

The chain joins TRBV9 to TRBJ1-3; D unclear. Germline V gives CDR1 SGDLS, CDR2 YYNGEE. CDR3 length: 16 amino acids. The V end was cut by 3 bases, the J end by 0 bases, with 13 bases between. DNA for the CDR3: TGTGCCAGCAGCGCAGTGTGGACGAGCTCTGGAAACACCATATATTTT. Translation gives CASSAVWTSSGNTIYF.

The V call is TRBV15, the J call TRBJ2-7; 7 bases match TRBD1. Germline V gene lookup returns CDR1 LNHNV and CDR2 YYDKDF (reference sequence). The junction had 1 base not matched to a gene; V was cut back by 3 bases and J by 5 bases. This CDR3 is 12 amino acids long. The CDR3 region has the DNA TGTGCCACCAGCAGGACAGGGAACGAGCAGTACTTC. It translates to CATSRTGNEQYF.

The gene calls are TRBV28 and TRBJ2-1, with TRBD2 identical over 14 bases. CDR3 length: 17 amino acids. Germline V gene sequence: CDR1 MDHEN, CDR2 SYDVKM. V shed 7 bases and J 4 bases; nucleotides not matched to a gene: 9. The CDR3 DNA is TGTGCCAGCAACATTCCGGGACTAGCGGGAGTTTACAATGAGCAGTTCTTC. Encoded protein: CASNIPGLAGVYNEQFF.

V usage is TRBV27 and J usage is TRBJ1-5; TRBD1 matches at 9 bases. Germline V gene sequence: CDR1 MNHEY, CDR2 SMNVEV (reference sequence). The length of the CDR3 is 14 residues. V lost 2 bases and J lost 4; bases outside the gene matches: 0. DNA for the CDR3: TGTGCCAGCAGTTTAGGGACAGGGAATCAGCCCCAGCATTTT. Protein sequence: CASSLGTGNQPQHF.

V is TRBV9 and J is TRBJ2-7, with 11 bases that match TRBD2. The germline CDR1 and CDR2 sequences are SGDLS and YYNGEE. CDR3 length equals 18 residues. The V and J ends lost 3 bases and 0 bases, in that order; junction bases with no gene match: 11. CDR3 amino acids: CASSADPGTSGTSYEQYF. CDR3 nucleotides: TGTGCCAGCAGCGCCGATCCCGGGACTAGCGGTACCTCCTACGAGCAGTACTTC.

J is TRBJ2-5 and V is TRBV29-1; weak D call: TRBD2 (5 bases). CDR1 is SQVTM, CDR2 ANQGSEA, per germline. The length of the CDR3 is 11 residues. Trimming cost V 3 bases and J 5 bases, with 7 bases left between them. The CDR3 DNA reads TGCAGCGTTGAGCCGGGGGAGACCCAGTACTTC. It encodes CSVEPGETQYF.

The chain links TRBV2 to TRBJ2-5; 8 nucleotides agree with TRBD1. The CDR3 covers 14 residues. From germline, CDR1 is SNHLY and CDR2 FYNNEI. V gave up 7 bases and J gave up 3 bases; unmatched junction bases: 7. CDR3 residues: CASTRQGLKETQYF. As DNA, the CDR3 is TGTGCCAGCACCAGACAGGGGCTAAAAGAGACCCAGTACTTC. The full variable domain, rest sourced from reference TRBV2 and TRBJ2-5, is EPEVTQTPSHQVTQMGQEVILRCVPISNHLYFYWYRQILGQKVEFLVSFYNNEISEKSEIFDDQFSVERPDGSNFTLKIRSTKLEDSAMYFCASTRQGLKETQYFGPGTRLLVL.

The J gene is TRBJ1-1, the V gene TRBV6-5; D is unresolved. The CDR3 consists of 13 residues. Between the trimmed V and J ends, which lost 6 bases and 3 bases, there was a span of 11 bases. Germline lookup yields CDR1 MNHEY and CDR2 SVGAGI. DNA of the CDR3: TGTGCCAGCAGGACCAAATGGGACACTGAAGCTTTCTTT. It encodes CASRTKWDTEAFF.

The V call is TRBV6-1, the J call TRBJ1-5, with TRBD1 matching over 7 bases. CDR1 and CDR2 (germline): MNHNS, SASEGT. The CDR3 is 13 amino acids. The V and J ends lost 5 bases and 9 bases, in that order; junction bases with no gene match: 7. The CDR3 sequence: CASSTEGATPQHF. In nucleotides, the CDR3 is TGTGCCAGCAGTACCGAGGGGGCCACGCCCCAGCATTTT.

This clone has a single count. This sequence joins TRBV9 and TRBJ2-7; TRBD1 matches 9 bases. The CDR3 loop spans 17 amino acids. V shed 3 bases, J shed 2 bases, and the junction held 12 bases outside the gene matches. The germline gives CDR1 SGDLS, CDR2 YYNGEE. Here the CDR3 DNA reads TGTGCCAGCAGCGCTGGGTACGGGACAGGGAAAACCTACGAGCAGTACTTC. It encodes CASSAGYGTGKTYEQYF.

This rearrangement joins TRBV28 to TRBJ2-3, with a possible D match to TRBD1 (5 bases). The V and J ends lost 2 bases and 2 bases respectively, with 11 bases between them. The CDR3 loop spans 15 amino acids. Germline loops: CDR1 MDHEN, CDR2 SYDVKM. CDR3 in DNA: TGTGCCAGCAGTTTAGCCAGGGAAATCACAGATACGCAGTATTTT. It specifies CASSLAREITDTQYF.